This T cell receptor (beta chain) was obtained from a study of persistence of HIV-infected CD4 T cells. The study's findings and limits: CMV- and Gag-responding cells had lower TCRbeta richness than CD3/CD28-responding cells.

Cells were stimulated with overlapping HIV-1 Gag 15-mer peptides. Responding CD4+ T cells were sorted by upregulation of both CD40 ligand and CD69. Donors had CD4+ T cell counts above 400 cells/uL and were CMV-seropositive. The libraries were made with immunoSEQ version 4 in survey mode. Generated by immunoSEQ multiplex PCR, the TCRdb table keeps only in-frame clones and is missing some. The table includes around 26,000 clones, less than 85% detected once. Details on this clone: Its antigen remains unknown.

This sequence was found in an adult man with HIV who was CMV-seropositive. Sequences were derived from CD4+ T cells sorted from PBMCs after approximately 19-hour stimulation, sampled from a patient who received antiretroviral therapy.

The CDR3 region has the DNA TGTGCCTGGGGGACAGGGAACACCGGGGAGCTGTTTTTT. Translation gives CAWGTGNTGELFF. The rearrangement joins TRBV30 to TRBJ2-2, with 8 bases that match TRBD1. Trimming took 5 bases from V and 1 from J; bases not matched to a gene: 0. The germline V gene encodes CDR1 GTSNPN and CDR2 SVGIG (reference sequence). The CDR3 has 13 residues. Together with reference TRBV30 and TRBJ2-2, the CDR3 gives the full variable domain: SQTIHQWPATLVQPVGSPLSLECTVEGTSNPNLYWYRQAAGRGLQLLFYSVGIGQISSEVPQNLSASRPQDRQFILSSKKLLLSDSGFYLCAWGTGNTGELFFGEGSRLTVL.